This entry lists 2 T cell receptor beta chains sequenced from one sample in a study of cytomegalovirus exposure and HLA in healthy donors. PCR involved 60 Vbeta and 13 Jbeta primers. The table came from immunoSEQ multiplex PCR; TCRdb's copy has only in-frame clones and leaves some out. Of tens of thousands of clones detected, 75% to 80% appear once; the ten largest clones hold roughly 1.4%. Sequencing was performed on PBMCs. These TCRs come from a female donor in good health and CMV-seronegative.

V gene TRBV9 combines with J gene TRBJ2-2; D gene uncertain. This CDR3 has 16 residues. CDR1 is SGDLS and CDR2 is YYNGEE in the germline V gene. The ends were cut back, 0 bases at V and 0 bases at J, with 9 bases in the middle. The CDR3 DNA sequence: TGTGCCAGCAGCGTAGCGGTCAGCGCGAACACCGGGGAGCTGTTTTTT. Protein sequence: CASSVAVSANTGELFF. Based on the CDR3 plus reference TRBV9 and TRBJ2-2, the full variable domain is DSGVTQTPKHLITATGQRVTLRCSPRSGDLSVYWYQQSLDQGLQFLIQYYNGEERAKGNILERFSAQQFPDLHSELNLSSLELGDSALYFCASSVAVSANTGELFFGEGSRLTVL.

The chain couples TRBV7-6 to TRBJ1-2; maybe TRBD1 (5 bases). CDR1 is SGHVS, CDR2 FNYEAQ, per germline. With 5 bases removed from V and 7 bases from J, the gap between germline ends came to 14 bases. There are 13 residues in the CDR3. This CDR3 reads CASSPDLGPGYTF. The CDR3 coding sequence is TGTGCCAGCAGCCCGGACCTGGGGCCTGGCTACACCTTC. Using reference TRBV7-6 and TRBJ1-2 for the parts outside the CDR3, the full variable domain is GAGVSQSPRYKVTKRGQDVALRCDPISGHVSLYWYRQALGQGPEFLTYFNYEAQQDKSGLPNDRFSAERPEGSISTLTIQRTEQRDSAMYRCASSPDLGPGYTFGSGTRLTVV.